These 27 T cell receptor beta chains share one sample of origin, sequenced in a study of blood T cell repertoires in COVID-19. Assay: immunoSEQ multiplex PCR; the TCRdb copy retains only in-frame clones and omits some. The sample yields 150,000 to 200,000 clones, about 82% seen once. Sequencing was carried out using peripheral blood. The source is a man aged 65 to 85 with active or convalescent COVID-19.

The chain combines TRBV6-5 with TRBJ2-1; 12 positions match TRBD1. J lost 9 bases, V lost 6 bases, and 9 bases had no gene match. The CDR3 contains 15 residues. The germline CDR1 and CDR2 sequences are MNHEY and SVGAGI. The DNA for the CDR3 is TGTGCCAGCAGCGCCTCGGGACAGGGGGCGTCTGAGCAGTTCTTC. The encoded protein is CASSASGQGASEQFF.

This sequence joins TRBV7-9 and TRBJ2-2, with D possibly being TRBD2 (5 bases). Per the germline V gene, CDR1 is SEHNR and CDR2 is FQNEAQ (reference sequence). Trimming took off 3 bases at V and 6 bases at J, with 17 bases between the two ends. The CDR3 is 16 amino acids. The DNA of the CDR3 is TGTGCCAGCAGCTTCAGAGGGTACGGAGTCTCCGGGGAGCTGTTTTTT. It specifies CASSFRGYGVSGELFF.

The CDR3 nucleotides are TGTGCCAGCAGCCTCCACCCCAGGGACTACACTGAAGCTTTCTTT. Its protein product is CASSLHPRDYTEAFF. The chain couples TRBV5-6 to TRBJ1-1; possibly TRBD1 for D (5 bases). Looked up from germline, CDR1 is SGHDT and CDR2 is YYEEEE. CDR3 length: 15 residues. V was shortened by 4 bases and J by 3 bases, with 16 bases between the two germline ends.

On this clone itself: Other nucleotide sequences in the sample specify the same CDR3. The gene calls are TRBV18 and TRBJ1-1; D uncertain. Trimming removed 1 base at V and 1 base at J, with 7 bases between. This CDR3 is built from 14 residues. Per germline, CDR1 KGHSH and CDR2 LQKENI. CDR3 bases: TGTGCCAGCTCACCACAGGGAGGGAACACTGAAGCTTTCTTT. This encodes CASSPQGGNTEAFF. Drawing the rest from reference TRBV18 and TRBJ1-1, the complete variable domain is NAGVMQNPRHLVRRRGQEARLRCSPMKGHSHVYWYRQLPEEGLKFMVYLQKENIIDESGMPKERFSAEFPKEGPSILRIQQVVRGDSAAYFCASSPQGGNTEAFFGQGTRLTVV.

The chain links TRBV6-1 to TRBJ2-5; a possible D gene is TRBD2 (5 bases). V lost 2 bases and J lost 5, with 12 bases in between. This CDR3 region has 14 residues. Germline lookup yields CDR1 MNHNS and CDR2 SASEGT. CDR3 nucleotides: TGTGCCAGCAGTGAACTCGGGATCGGGGAGACCCAGTACTTC. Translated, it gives CASSELGIGETQYF.

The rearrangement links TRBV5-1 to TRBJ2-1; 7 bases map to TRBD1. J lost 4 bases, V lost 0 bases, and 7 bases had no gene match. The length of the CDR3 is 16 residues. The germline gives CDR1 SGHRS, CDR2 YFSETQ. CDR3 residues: CASSLVVGGGYNEQFF. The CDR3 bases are TGCGCCAGCAGCTTGGTAGTAGGGGGCGGGTACAATGAGCAGTTCTTC.

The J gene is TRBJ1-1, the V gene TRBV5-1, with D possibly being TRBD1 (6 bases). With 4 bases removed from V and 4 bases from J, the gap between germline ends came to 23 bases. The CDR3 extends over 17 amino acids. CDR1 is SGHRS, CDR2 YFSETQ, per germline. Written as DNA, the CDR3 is TGCGCCAGCAGCCCCGGACGCTACAGGGCTGGTTTCACTGAAGCTTTCTTT. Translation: CASSPGRYRAGFTEAFF.

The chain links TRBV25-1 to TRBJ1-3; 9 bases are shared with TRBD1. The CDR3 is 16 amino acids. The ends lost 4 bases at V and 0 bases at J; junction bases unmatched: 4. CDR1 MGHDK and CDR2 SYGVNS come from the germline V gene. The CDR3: CASSATGGASGNTIYF. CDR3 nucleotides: TGTGCCAGCAGTGCCACAGGGGGCGCCTCTGGAAACACCATATATTTT.

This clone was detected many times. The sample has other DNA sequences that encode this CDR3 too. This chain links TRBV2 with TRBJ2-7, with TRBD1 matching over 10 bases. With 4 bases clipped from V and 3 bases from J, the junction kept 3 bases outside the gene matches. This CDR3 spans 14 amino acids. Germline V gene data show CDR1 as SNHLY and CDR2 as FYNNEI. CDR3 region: CASSVGTGDYEQYF. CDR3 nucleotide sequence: TGTGCCAGCAGTGTTGGGACAGGGGACTACGAGCAGTACTTC.

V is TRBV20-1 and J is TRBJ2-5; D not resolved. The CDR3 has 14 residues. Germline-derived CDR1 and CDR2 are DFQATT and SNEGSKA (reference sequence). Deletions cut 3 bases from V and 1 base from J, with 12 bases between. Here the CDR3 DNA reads TGCAGTGCTAGTATCGCGCTAGTCCAAGAGACCCAGTACTTC. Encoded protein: CSASIALVQETQYF.

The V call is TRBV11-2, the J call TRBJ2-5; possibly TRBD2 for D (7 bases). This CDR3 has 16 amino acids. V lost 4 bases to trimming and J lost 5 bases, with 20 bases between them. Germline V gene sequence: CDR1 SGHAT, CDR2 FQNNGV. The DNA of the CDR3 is TGTGCCAGCAGCTCCCTCAGGCGGGGGCGGACGGAGACCCAGTACTTC. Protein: CASSSLRRGRTETQYF.

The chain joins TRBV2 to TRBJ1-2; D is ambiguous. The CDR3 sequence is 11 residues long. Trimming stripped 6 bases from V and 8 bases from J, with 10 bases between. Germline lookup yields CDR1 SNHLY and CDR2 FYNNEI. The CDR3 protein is CASREYEGYTF. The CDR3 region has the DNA TGTGCCAGCAGGGAGTATGAGGGCTACACCTTC. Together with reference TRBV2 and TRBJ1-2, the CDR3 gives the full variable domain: EPEVTQTPSHQVTQMGQEVILRCVPISNHLYFYWYRQILGQKVEFLVSFYNNEISEKSEIFDDQFSVERPDGSNFTLKIRSTKLEDSAMYFCASREYEGYTFGSGTRLTVV.

The CDR3 region is CASSPSGSYNEQFF. DNA for the CDR3: TGTGCCAGCTCACCTTCAGGGTCGTACAATGAGCAGTTCTTC. The rearrangement uses TRBV18 and TRBJ2-1, with D possibly matching TRBD1 (5 bases). The V and J ends lost 3 bases and 4 bases respectively, with 10 bases between them. The germline V gene encodes CDR1 KGHSH and CDR2 LQKENI. CDR3 length: 14 amino acids. Using reference TRBV18 and TRBJ2-1 for the parts outside the CDR3, the full variable domain is NAGVMQNPRHLVRRRGQEARLRCSPMKGHSHVYWYRQLPEEGLKFMVYLQKENIIDESGMPKERFSAEFPKEGPSILRIQQVVRGDSAAYFCASSPSGSYNEQFFGPGTRLTVL.

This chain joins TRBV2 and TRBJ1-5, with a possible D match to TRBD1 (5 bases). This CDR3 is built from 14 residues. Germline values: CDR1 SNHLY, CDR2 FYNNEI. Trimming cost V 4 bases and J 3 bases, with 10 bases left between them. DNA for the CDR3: TGTGCCAGCAGTGGGCCGACAGACAATCAGCCCCAGCATTTT. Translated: CASSGPTDNQPQHF.

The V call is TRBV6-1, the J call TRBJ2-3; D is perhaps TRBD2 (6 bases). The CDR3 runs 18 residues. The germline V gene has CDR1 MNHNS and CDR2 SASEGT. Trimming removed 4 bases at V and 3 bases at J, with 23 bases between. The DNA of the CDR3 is TGTGCCAGCAGTGGGGGGATCCTAGCGCGGGCTGCGACAGATACGCAGTATTTT. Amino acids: CASSGGILARAATDTQYF.

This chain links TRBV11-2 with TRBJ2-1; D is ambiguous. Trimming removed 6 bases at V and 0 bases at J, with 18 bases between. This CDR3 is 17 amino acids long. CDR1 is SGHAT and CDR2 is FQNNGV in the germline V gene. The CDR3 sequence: CASRLPPVVSSYNEQFF. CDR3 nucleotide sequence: TGTGCCAGCAGACTCCCCCCGGTGGTGAGCTCCTACAATGAGCAGTTCTTC.

The CDR3 spells CASRLRTRGYNEQFF. The CDR3 region has the DNA TGTGCCAGCAGATTACGGACACGAGGCTACAATGAGCAGTTCTTC. The chain has TRBV6-5 and TRBJ2-1; D may be TRBD1 (5 bases). Looked up from germline, CDR1 is MNHEY and CDR2 is SVGAGI. The length of the CDR3 is 15 residues. Trimming took off 6 bases at V and 3 bases at J, with 15 bases between the two ends.

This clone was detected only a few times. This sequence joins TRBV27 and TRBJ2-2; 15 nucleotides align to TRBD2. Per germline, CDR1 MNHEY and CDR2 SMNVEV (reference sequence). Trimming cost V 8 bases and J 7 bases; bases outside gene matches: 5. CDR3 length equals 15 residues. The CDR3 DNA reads TGTGCCAGCCGGACTAGCGGGGGGGTAGGCGGGGAGCTGTTTTTT. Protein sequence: CASRTSGGVGGELFF.

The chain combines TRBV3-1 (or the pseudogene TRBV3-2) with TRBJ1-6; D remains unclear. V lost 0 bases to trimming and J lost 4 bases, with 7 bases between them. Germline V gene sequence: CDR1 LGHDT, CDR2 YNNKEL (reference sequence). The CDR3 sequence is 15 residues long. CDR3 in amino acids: CASSQDRGYNSPLHF. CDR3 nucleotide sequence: TGTGCCAGCAGCCAAGATAGAGGTTATAATTCACCCCTCCACTTT.

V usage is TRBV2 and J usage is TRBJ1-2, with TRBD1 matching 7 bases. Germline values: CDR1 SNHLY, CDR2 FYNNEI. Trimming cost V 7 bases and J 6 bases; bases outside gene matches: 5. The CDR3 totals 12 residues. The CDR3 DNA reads TGTGCCAGCACCTATGACAGGGATGGCTACACCTTC. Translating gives CASTYDRDGYTF.

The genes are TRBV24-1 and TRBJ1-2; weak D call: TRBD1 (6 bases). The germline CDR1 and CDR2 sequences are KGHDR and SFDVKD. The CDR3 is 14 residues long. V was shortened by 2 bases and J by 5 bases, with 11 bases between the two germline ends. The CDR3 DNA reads TGTGCCACCAGTGATTCATCCACAGGGTATGGCTACACCTTC. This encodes CATSDSSTGYGYTF.

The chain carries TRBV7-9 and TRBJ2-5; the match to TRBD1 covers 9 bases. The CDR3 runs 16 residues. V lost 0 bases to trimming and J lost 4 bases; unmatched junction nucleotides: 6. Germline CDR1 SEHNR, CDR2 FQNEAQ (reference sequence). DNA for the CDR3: TGTGCCAGCAGCTTAGCCCGGACAGGGGCGATAGAGACCCAGTACTTC. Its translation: CASSLARTGAIETQYF. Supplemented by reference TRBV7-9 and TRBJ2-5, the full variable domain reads DTGVSQNPRHKITKRGQNVTFRCDPISEHNRLYWYRQTLGQGPEFLTYFQNEAQLEKSRLLSDRFSAERPKGSFSTLEIQRTEQGDSAMYLCASSLARTGAIETQYFGPGTRLLVL.

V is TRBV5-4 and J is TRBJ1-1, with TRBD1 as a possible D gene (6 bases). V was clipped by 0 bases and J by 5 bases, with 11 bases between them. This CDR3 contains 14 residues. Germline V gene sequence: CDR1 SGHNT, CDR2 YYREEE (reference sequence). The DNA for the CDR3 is TGTGCCAGCAGCTTGGAGGGGAGGGGGACTGAAGCTTTCTTT. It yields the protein CASSLEGRGTEAFF. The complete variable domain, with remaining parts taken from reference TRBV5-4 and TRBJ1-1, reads ETGVTQSPTHLIKTRGQQVTLRCSSQSGHNTVSWYQQALGQGPQFIFQYYREEENGRGNFPPRFSGLQFPNYSSELNVNALELDDSALYLCASSLEGRGTEAFFGQGTRLTVV.

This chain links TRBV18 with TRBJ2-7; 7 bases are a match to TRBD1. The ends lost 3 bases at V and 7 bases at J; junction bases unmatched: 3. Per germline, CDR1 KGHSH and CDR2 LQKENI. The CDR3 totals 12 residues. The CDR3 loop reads CASSPDREEQYF. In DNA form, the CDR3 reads TGTGCCAGCTCACCCGACAGGGAAGAGCAGTACTTC.

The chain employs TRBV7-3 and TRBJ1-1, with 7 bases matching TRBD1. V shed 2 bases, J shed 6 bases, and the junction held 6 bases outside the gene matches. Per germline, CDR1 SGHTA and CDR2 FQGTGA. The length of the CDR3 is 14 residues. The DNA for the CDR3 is TGTGCCAGCAGCTTAGCGACAGGGATGCCTGAAGCTTTCTTT. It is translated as CASSLATGMPEAFF.

CDR3 protein: CAWVGTTTGELFF. CDR3 bases: TGTGCCTGGGTGGGTACTACGACCGGGGAGCTGTTTTTT. This chain uses TRBV30 with TRBJ2-2; D is unresolved. CDR1 GTSNPN and CDR2 SVGIG come from the germline V gene (reference sequence). The CDR3 has 13 residues. V lost 5 bases and J lost 5, with 12 bases in between.

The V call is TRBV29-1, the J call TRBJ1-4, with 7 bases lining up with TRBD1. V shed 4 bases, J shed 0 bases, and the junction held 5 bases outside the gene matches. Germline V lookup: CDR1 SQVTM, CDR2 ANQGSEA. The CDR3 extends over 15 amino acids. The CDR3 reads CSVAGGLATNEKLFF. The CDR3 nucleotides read TGCAGCGTTGCAGGGGGTTTAGCAACTAATGAAAAACTGTTTTTT.